This TCR beta chain was retrieved from a study of blood T cell repertoires in COVID-19. In the study overall: Acute and convalescent COVID-19 samples came from the United States, Italy and Spain. Sources were T cells, B-cell-depleted T cells, or PBMCs; the material itself was cDNA or gDNA.

Here immunoSEQ multiplex PCR was the method, and the copy in TCRdb shows in-frame clones only, minus some. The repertoire holds fewer than 200,000 clones, with over 80% as singletons. While infection was still active, Seattle patients were enrolled and then followed longitudinally. CDR1 and CDR2 from the germline V gene are SGHTA and FQGNSA. This CDR3 has 15 amino acids. The V gene lost 4 bases and the J gene lost 2 bases, with 13 bases spanning the gap. The sample consisted of peripheral blood. The chain recombines TRBV7-2 with TRBJ2-3; D is possibly TRBD1 (6 bases). The clonotype comes from a woman in her 70s with COVID-19, enrolled during active disease. CDR3 sequence (DNA): TGTGCCAGCAGCTCAGGGGCAGGGTACACAGATACGCAGTATTTT. Its protein product is CASSSGAGYTDTQYF.